This T cell receptor (beta chain) was captured in a study of blood T cell repertoires in COVID-19. Looking at the study overall: From T cells, B-cell-depleted T cells, or PBMCs came the material, which was cDNA or gDNA.

Data came from immunoSEQ multiplex PCR; TCRdb stores just in-frame clones and leaves some out. The top ten clones hold roughly 8.5% of a sample with around 250,000 clones, about 89% of them seen once. V lost 4 bases to trimming and J lost 2 bases; unmatched junction nucleotides: 5. This CDR3 is 16 amino acids long. Looked up from germline, CDR1 is LNHDA and CDR2 is SQIVND (reference sequence). This clone was seen a few times. What was sequenced was peripheral blood. The chain has TRBV19 and TRBJ2-7; the match to TRBD2 covers 13 bases. The TCR sequence derives from a man aged 35 to 55 with active or convalescent COVID-19. CDR3 DNA: TGTGCCAGTAGTAGTGGACTAGCGGGAGACACCTACGAGCAGTACTTC. Amino acid sequence: CASSSGLAGDTYEQYF.